This entry lists 31 T cell receptor beta chains sequenced from one sample in a study of blood T cell repertoires in COVID-19. TCRdb keeps only in-frame clones here, not all; method: immunoSEQ multiplex PCR. The table lists 53,000 or so clones, 86% of them singletons. Sample: peripheral blood. These receptors all stem from a man older than 75 with acute or convalescent COVID-19.

The chain combines TRBV5-4 with TRBJ2-2, with D possibly TRBD1 on 6 matching bases. CDR3 length: 14 amino acids. With 5 bases removed from V and 4 bases from J, the gap between germline ends came to 12 bases. Looked up from germline, CDR1 is SGHNT and CDR2 is YYREEE (reference sequence). The CDR3 bases are TGTGCCAGCAGGGTACAGGGAGCCACCGGGGAGCTGTTTTTT. This gives the protein CASRVQGATGELFF.

This chain uses TRBV7-3 with TRBJ2-1; 9 bases align to TRBD2. V was pared by 5 bases and J by 3 bases, with 5 bases of the junction left unmatched. CDR1 SGHTA and CDR2 FQGTGA come from the germline V gene. This CDR3 spans 15 amino acids. CDR3 protein: CASSRGGAFYNEQFF. CDR3 sequence (DNA): TGTGCCAGCAGCCGCGGGGGGGCTTTCTACAATGAGCAGTTCTTC. Variable domain in full (rest from reference TRBV7-3 and TRBJ2-1): GAGVSQTPSNKVTEKGKYVELRCDPISGHTALYWYRQSLGQGPEFLIYFQGTGAADDSGLPNDRFFAVRPEGSVSTLKIQRTERGDSAVYLCASSRGGAFYNEQFFGPGTRLTVL.

The J gene is TRBJ2-1, the V gene TRBV24-1; 10 bases agree with TRBD2. After removal of 3 bases from V and 6 bases from J, the junction contained 7 bases not matched to a gene. CDR1 and CDR2 (germline): KGHDR, SFDVKD. There are 16 residues in the CDR3. DNA for the CDR3: TGTGCCACCAGTGATGCCAGCGGGGGGGCCTTCAATGAGCAGTTCTTC. This gives the protein CATSDASGGAFNEQFF.

V and J are TRBV7-2 and TRBJ2-1; 7 nucleotides match TRBD2. This CDR3 spans 18 amino acids. Germline V gives CDR1 SGHTA, CDR2 FQGNSA. J gave up 6 bases and V 5 bases, and 19 bases lay outside the gene matches. The CDR3 DNA follows: TGTGCCAGCAGCCCGCGACGAGCGGGGTCCCCTAAGGGCAATGAGCAGTTCTTC. Protein sequence: CASSPRRAGSPKGNEQFF.

The genes are TRBV6-5 and TRBJ2-1; 7 bases match TRBD1. Trimming cost V 0 bases and J 10 bases; bases outside gene matches: 12. Looked up from germline, CDR1 is MNHEY and CDR2 is SVGAGI. The CDR3 is 16 residues long. CDR3 nucleotides: TGTGCCAGCAGTTACTCAATGAGGGGGCCCATGAAGGAGCAGTTCTTC. Residues: CASSYSMRGPMKEQFF.

The chain carries TRBV19 and TRBJ2-2; 7 bases agree with TRBD1. The CDR3 spans 15 residues. In germline, CDR1 is LNHDA, CDR2 SQIVND (reference sequence). V lost 3 bases to trimming and J lost 4 bases; unmatched junction nucleotides: 5. The CDR3: CASSIEQGSTGELFF. CDR3 bases: TGTGCCAGTAGTATTGAACAGGGGAGCACCGGGGAGCTGTTTTTT.

The chain has TRBV27 and TRBJ1-4; possible D gene TRBD1, 6 bases. V lost 5 bases, J lost 8 bases, and 12 bases lay in between. From germline, CDR1 is MNHEY and CDR2 SMNVEV (reference sequence). This CDR3 is built from 13 residues. The CDR3 spells CASSPQGREKLFF. Written as DNA, the CDR3 is TGTGCCAGCAGTCCCCAGGGGCGCGAAAAACTGTTTTTT.

This chain connects TRBV6-4 to TRBJ1-1; perhaps TRBD1 as D (6 bases). The CDR3 loop spans 14 amino acids. The ends were cut back, 6 bases at V and 5 bases at J, with 16 bases in the middle. Germline V gene sequence: CDR1 MRHNA, CDR2 SNTAGT. CDR3 sequence (DNA): TGTGCCAGCAGGCGCACAGGGAGTGAAACTGAAGCTTTCTTT. The encoded protein is CASRRTGSETEAFF.

Note on this clone: Other DNA variants within this sample encode the same CDR3. The chain combines TRBV27 with TRBJ1-1; TRBD1 aligns across 8 bases. V was clipped by 0 bases and J by 2 bases; unmatched bases: 5. The CDR3 loop spans 16 amino acids. From germline, CDR1 is MNHEY and CDR2 SMNVEV (reference sequence). The CDR3 is CASSLSWDRLNTEAFF. CDR3 bases: TGTGCCAGCAGTTTATCGTGGGACAGGTTAAACACTGAAGCTTTCTTT.

The chain has TRBV11-2 and TRBJ1-6; weak D call: TRBD1 (5 bases). Germline CDR1 SGHAT, CDR2 FQNNGV. The CDR3 length is 13 residues. V was cut by 5 bases and J by 9 bases, with 11 bases left in between. CDR3 DNA: TGTGCCAGCAGCCCCCTAGGGGTTTCACCCCTCCACTTT. It yields the protein CASSPLGVSPLHF.

The chain joins TRBV3-1 (or the pseudogene TRBV3-2) to TRBJ2-1; tentative D call: TRBD1 (5 bases). Germline CDR1 and CDR2: LGHDT and YNNKEL (reference sequence). V dropped 2 bases and J dropped 9 bases, with 8 bases sitting between them. The CDR3 loop spans 12 amino acids. CDR3 nucleotides: TGTGCCAGCAGCCAACTTCAGGGTGAGCAGTTCTTC. Translation: CASSQLQGEQFF.

The gene calls are TRBV6-1 and TRBJ1-2; tentative D call: TRBD1 (6 bases). V was pared by 3 bases and J by 6 bases, with 14 bases between. The germline V gene has CDR1 MNHNS and CDR2 SASEGT. The length of the CDR3 is 14 residues. The CDR3 DNA reads TGTGCCAGCAGTGACAGGGGCGGAATTAATGGCTACACCTTC. The encoded protein is CASSDRGGINGYTF.

This clone was observed a handful of times. V is TRBV5-6 and J is TRBJ1-1; D perhaps matches TRBD1 (6 bases). Germline V gives CDR1 SGHDT, CDR2 YYEEEE. With 6 bases removed from V and 2 bases from J, the gap between germline ends came to 11 bases. The CDR3 runs 13 residues. CDR3 DNA sequence: TGTGCCAGCATCATCAGGGGAAACACTGAAGCTTTCTTT. Its translation is CASIIRGNTEAFF.

V usage is TRBV5-1 and J usage is TRBJ2-2; D is unclear. The germline V gene encodes CDR1 SGHRS and CDR2 YFSETQ. The CDR3 sequence is 13 residues long. Trimming removed 0 bases from V and 4 bases from J, with 4 bases in between. The CDR3 DNA reads TGCGCCAGCAGCTTGGTTCTCACCGGGGAGCTGTTTTTT. Translated: CASSLVLTGELFF.

The CDR3 reads CASTLLGQVNEQFF. The CDR3 DNA reads as TGTGCCAGCACTCTCCTAGGACAGGTCAATGAGCAGTTCTTC. The V gene is TRBV2, the J gene TRBJ2-1, with 7 bases aligning to TRBD1. There are 14 residues in the CDR3. CDR1 and CDR2 (germline): SNHLY, FYNNEI. The V and J ends lost 7 bases and 6 bases, in that order; junction bases with no gene match: 9.

V usage is TRBV6-5 and J usage is TRBJ1-1, with D maybe TRBD1 (6 bases). The V and J ends lost 5 bases and 5 bases respectively, with 9 bases between them. The CDR3 is 12 residues long. The V gene's germline CDR1 is MNHEY and CDR2 SVGAGI. CDR3 residues: CASSTGLTEAFF. The CDR3 nucleotides are TGTGCCAGCAGTACAGGGCTTACTGAAGCTTTCTTT.

This clone occurred a few times. The V call is TRBV27, the J call TRBJ2-1, with 7 bases matching TRBD1. Germline V lookup: CDR1 MNHEY, CDR2 SMNVEV (reference sequence). The trim removed 4 bases at V and 7 bases at J, leaving 13 bases unmatched. This CDR3 is built from 16 residues. The CDR3 protein is CASSSLGKGARNEQFF. The CDR3 DNA follows: TGTGCCAGCAGTTCCCTCGGGAAGGGGGCTAGGAATGAGCAGTTCTTC.

The J gene is TRBJ2-7, the V gene TRBV3-1 (or the pseudogene TRBV3-2); 8 bases match TRBD1. The V and J ends lost 4 bases and 1 base, in that order; junction bases with no gene match: 3. The CDR3 runs to 14 residues. Germline lookup yields CDR1 LGHDT and CDR2 YNNKEL (reference sequence). CDR3 amino acids: CASSPRTGSYEQYF. The CDR3 region has the DNA TGTGCCAGCAGCCCGCGGACAGGGTCCTACGAGCAGTACTTC.

This rearrangement joins TRBV6-5 to TRBJ2-5; tentative D call: TRBD2 (6 bases). This CDR3 has 14 residues. Germline values: CDR1 MNHEY, CDR2 SVGAGI. Deletions cut 2 bases from V and 5 bases from J, with 12 bases between. CDR3 sequence reads: CASSYVDGGETQYF. The CDR3 DNA reads TGTGCCAGCAGTTACGTGGATGGAGGGGAGACCCAGTACTTC.

DNA of the CDR3: TGCGCCAGCATGGGCGGAAACACCATATATTTT. Amino acid sequence: CASMGGNTIYF. The chain combines TRBV5-1 with TRBJ1-3, with D uncertain. The CDR3 contains 11 residues. Trimming stripped 6 bases from V and 4 bases from J, with 5 bases between. Germline assignment: CDR1 SGHRS and CDR2 YFSETQ.

The chain links TRBV12-2 to TRBJ2-3; the DNA was not compared with TRBD1, the D call given in the table. TRBV12-2 is tagged as a pseudogene. This CDR3 region has 15 residues. CDR3 sequence reads: CASRSIAGAPHTQYF. For the CDR3, the DNA is TGTGCAAGTCGCTCAATAGCAGGGGCGCCCCATACGCAGTATTTT.

CDR3 DNA sequence: TGCGCCAGCAGCCTTGAACTTCTAGCCCCTGAGAAGTATTTT. This translates into CASSLELLAPEKYF. The chain links TRBV4-3 to TRBJ2-3; D may be TRBD2 (5 bases). CDR3 length: 14 residues. Trimming pared 4 bases from V and 13 bases from J, leaving 21 bases between. Per the germline V gene, CDR1 is LGHNA and CDR2 is YSLEER.

The rearrangement uses TRBV11-2 and TRBJ1-1; D might be TRBD1 (6 bases). Germline lookup yields CDR1 SGHAT and CDR2 FQNNGV. The CDR3 sequence is 14 residues long. Trimming took off 0 bases at V and 6 bases at J, with 11 bases between the two ends. CDR3 in DNA: TGTGCCAGCAGCTTAGATACAGGGTGGGCTGAAGCTTTCTTT. The encoded protein is CASSLDTGWAEAFF.

The chain is built from TRBV5-1 and TRBJ2-7, with a weak D call TRBD1 (6 bases). CDR1 is SGHRS, CDR2 YFSETQ, per germline. V lost 2 bases and J lost 3, with 18 bases in between. The CDR3 is 16 residues long. CDR3 amino acids: CASSLEPGTPSYEQYF. The DNA of the CDR3 is TGCGCCAGCAGCTTAGAACCCGGGACACCTAGCTACGAGCAGTACTTC.

This chain uses TRBV10-1 with TRBJ2-1; the match to TRBD1 covers 9 bases. The CDR3 consists of 14 residues. Germline V lookup: CDR1 WNHNN, CDR2 SYGVQD (reference sequence). Losses at the gene ends were 5 bases for V and 6 bases for J; bases not matched to a gene: 5. In DNA form, the CDR3 reads TGCGCCAGCAGTCCCGGGACAGGGACCAATGAGCAGTTCTTC. It specifies CASSPGTGTNEQFF.

The gene calls are TRBV7-8 and TRBJ2-5; perhaps TRBD1 as D (6 bases). V was shortened by 6 bases and J by 2 bases, with 13 bases between the two germline ends. This CDR3 comprises 14 residues. The V gene's germline CDR1 is SGHVS and CDR2 FQNEAQ. CDR3 sequence reads: CASSSGHGQETQYF. The DNA of the CDR3 is TGTGCCAGCAGTTCGGGACACGGACAAGAGACCCAGTACTTC. The entire variable domain, with the rest obtained from reference TRBV7-8 and TRBJ2-5, is as follows: GAGVSQSPRYKVAKRGQDVALRCDPISGHVSLFWYQQALGQGPEFLTYFQNEAQLDKSGLPSDRFFAERPEGSVSTLKIQRTQQEDSAVYLCASSSGHGQETQYFGPGTRLLVL.

The V gene is TRBV10-1, the J gene TRBJ2-5, with TRBD1 as a possible D gene (6 bases). Germline lookup yields CDR1 WNHNN and CDR2 SYGVQD (reference sequence). The CDR3 totals 14 residues. Trimming removed 3 bases at V and 5 bases at J, with 13 bases between. As DNA, the CDR3 is TGCGCCAGCAGTGAAACGGCCCAGGGGGAGACCCAGTACTTC. Translation: CASSETAQGETQYF.

The chain recombines TRBV3-1 (or the pseudogene TRBV3-2) with TRBJ2-7; possibly TRBD2 for D (6 bases). Germline V lookup: CDR1 LGHDT, CDR2 YNNKEL (reference sequence). CDR3 length equals 13 residues. Trimming cost V 4 bases and J 3 bases, with 10 bases left between them. The CDR3 sequence is CASSPSGGYEQYF. CDR3 nucleotides: TGTGCCAGCAGCCCCTCCGGGGGCTACGAGCAGTACTTC.

The chain recombines TRBV19 with TRBJ2-2; D gene unclear. CDR1 LNHDA and CDR2 SQIVND come from the germline V gene (reference sequence). Deletions cut 7 bases from V and 4 bases from J, with 4 bases between. The CDR3 sequence is 11 residues long. In nucleotides, the CDR3 is TGTGCCAGTACCTTCACCGGGGAGCTGTTTTTT. Encoded protein: CASTFTGELFF.

This clone was seen a single time. The chain has TRBV6-5 and TRBJ2-5, with D unresolved. The germline V and J ends were trimmed by 5 bases and 2 bases, with 15 bases remaining between them. Germline lookup yields CDR1 MNHEY and CDR2 SVGAGI. This CDR3 has 15 residues. The CDR3 DNA sequence: TGTGCCAGCAGTCTCACCCACAGAGAACAAGAGACCCAGTACTTC. As protein: CASSLTHREQETQYF.

V usage is TRBV5-1 and J usage is TRBJ2-1; D not certain. The germline V and J ends were trimmed by 0 bases and 8 bases, with 12 bases remaining between them. This CDR3 has 14 residues. CDR1 and CDR2 (germline): SGHRS, YFSETQ. CDR3 protein: CASSLATVLDEQFF. CDR3 DNA: TGCGCCAGCAGCTTGGCCACAGTCTTAGATGAGCAGTTCTTC. Full variable domain (remainder filled in from reference TRBV5-1 and TRBJ2-1): KAGVTQTPRYLIKTRGQQVTLSCSPISGHRSVSWYQQTPGQGLQFLFEYFSETQRNKGNFPGRFSGRQFSNSRSEMNVSTLELGDSALYLCASSLATVLDEQFFGPGTRLTVL.